This T cell receptor (beta chain) was retrieved from a study of vaccination effects on CD4 cells after COVID-19. Sequencing was performed with immunoSEQ multiplex PCR; in TCRdb, only in-frame clones are kept and a portion is missing. The profile shows approximately 44,000 clones, roughly 76% of them singletons. Study-wide findings and caveats: Late after vaccination, infection- and vaccine-induced clones showed marked clonal contraction.

Of note for this clone: What it binds is not known.

Antigen-specific CD4+ T cells expanded by the ViraFEST assay with viral peptide pools were then sequenced. Investigators separated out CD4+ T cells once around 11 days of culture had passed. Nobody among the vaccine recipients had prior SARS-CoV-2 infection (nucleocapsid antibodies were negative). Researchers swapped half the medium for IL-2 medium on both days 3 and 7. V shed 4 bases and J shed 4 bases, with 11 bases lying between them. The CDR3 has 13 amino acids. CDR1 is PRHDT, CDR2 FYEKMQ, per germline (reference sequence). Source: CD4+ T cells from PBMCs cultured with HCoV-OC43 spike peptides, taken before COVID-19 vaccination. Described subset: HCoV-OC43 spike overlapping peptide pool stimulation. The receptor was derived from a human donor who received a COVID-19 vaccine. The chain couples TRBV13 to TRBJ2-7; a weak D match, TRBD1 (6 bases). CDR3 in amino acids: CASSSGQSYEQYF. CDR3 coding DNA: TGTGCCAGCAGCTCCGGACAGAGTTACGAGCAGTACTTC.